What follows describes a single T cell receptor beta chain. The antigen is unknown. TCRdb's table, derived via immunoSEQ multiplex PCR, lists solely in-frame clones and lacks some. The sample holds about 140,000 clones, 93% seen once. The data originate from a study of T cell responses to AZD1222 COVID-19 vaccine. Findings and limits, study-wide: The donors showed a predominance of white British ancestry and of females, with possible underestimation of clonal diversity. No repertoire was sampled before or during the peak T cell response, only after it. Baseline seropositives among AZD1222 recipients totaled only five or six. Vaccination with two AZD1222 doses was followed by a rise in Spike-specific TCR breadth and depth.

The CDR3 sequence is 14 residues long. V lost 4 bases, J lost 1 base, and 10 bases lay in between. In germline, CDR1 is SGHTA, CDR2 FQGNSA. The chain joins TRBV7-2 to TRBJ1-2; the D is unclear. This clonotype was sampled from an adult in good health. The material was peripheral blood, obtained on day 0 of AZD1222 vaccination. CDR3 in amino acids: CASSSQWDNYGYTF. CDR3 sequence (DNA): TGTGCCAGCAGCTCGCAGTGGGATAACTATGGCTACACCTTC.